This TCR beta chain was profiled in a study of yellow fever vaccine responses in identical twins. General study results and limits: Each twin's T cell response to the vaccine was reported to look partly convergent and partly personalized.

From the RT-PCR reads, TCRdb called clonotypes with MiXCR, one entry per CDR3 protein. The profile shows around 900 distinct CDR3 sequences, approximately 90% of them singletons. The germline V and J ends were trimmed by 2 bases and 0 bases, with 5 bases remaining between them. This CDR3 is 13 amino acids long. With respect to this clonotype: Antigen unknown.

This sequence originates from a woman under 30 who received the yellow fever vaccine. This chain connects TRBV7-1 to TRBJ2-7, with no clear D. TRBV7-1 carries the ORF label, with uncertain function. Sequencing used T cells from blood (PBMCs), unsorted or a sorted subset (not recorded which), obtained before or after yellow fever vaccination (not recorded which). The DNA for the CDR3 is TGTGCCAGCAGCTCAAGGGACTCCTACGAGCAGTACTTC. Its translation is CASSSRDSYEQYF.